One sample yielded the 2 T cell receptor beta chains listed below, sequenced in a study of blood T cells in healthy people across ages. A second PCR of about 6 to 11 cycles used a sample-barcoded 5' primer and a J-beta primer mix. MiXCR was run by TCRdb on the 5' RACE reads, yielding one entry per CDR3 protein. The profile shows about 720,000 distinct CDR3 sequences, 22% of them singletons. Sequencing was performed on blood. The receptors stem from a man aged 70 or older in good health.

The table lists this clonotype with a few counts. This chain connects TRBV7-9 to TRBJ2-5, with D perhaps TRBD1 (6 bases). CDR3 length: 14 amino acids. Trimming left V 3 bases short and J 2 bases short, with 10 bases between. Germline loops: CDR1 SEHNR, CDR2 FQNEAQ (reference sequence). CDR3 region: CASSFRTAQETQYF. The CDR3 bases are TGTGCCAGCAGCTTCAGGACAGCACAAGAGACCCAGTACTTC.

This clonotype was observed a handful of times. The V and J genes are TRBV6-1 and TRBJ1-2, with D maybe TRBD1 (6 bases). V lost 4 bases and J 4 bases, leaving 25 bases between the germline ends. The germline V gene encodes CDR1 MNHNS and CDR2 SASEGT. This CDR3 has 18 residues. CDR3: CASSAPGDPLLLGYGYTF. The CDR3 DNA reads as TGTGCCAGCAGTGCACCAGGGGACCCCCTCCTACTAGGCTATGGCTACACCTTC.